The present T cell receptor (beta chain) was sequenced within a study of shared clonotypes between healthy human individuals. Healthy adults negative for HIV, lacking recent acute infections or vaccinations, served as donors. At deep level, the assay was performed. The sorted-subset replicate PCRs were given about 200 ng DNA, which is around 29,000 T cell genomes. Profiling relied on immunoSEQ multiplex PCR, and the TCRdb table lists in-frame clones only, not all of them. This table holds 950,000 to 1,300,000 clones, roughly 75% found once. Germline V gives CDR1 SGHVS, CDR2 FQNEAQ. The germline V and J ends were trimmed by 5 bases and 1 base, with 12 bases remaining between them. The CDR3 runs 14 residues. Study-wide findings and caveats: Clonotype sharing among donors likely depends on sequencing depth.

Concerning this clone itself: Its antigen is as yet unknown.

This chain connects TRBV7-8 to TRBJ2-7; D ambiguous. The sequenced sample was memory CD4+ T cells sorted from blood. Subset of the sample: CD45RA-negative fraction. This receptor was taken from a man in his late teens or twenties in good health. The CDR3 DNA reads as TGTGCCAGCAGCGACGGGCCCGCTTCCTACGAGCAGTACTTC. Translation gives CASSDGPASYEQYF.